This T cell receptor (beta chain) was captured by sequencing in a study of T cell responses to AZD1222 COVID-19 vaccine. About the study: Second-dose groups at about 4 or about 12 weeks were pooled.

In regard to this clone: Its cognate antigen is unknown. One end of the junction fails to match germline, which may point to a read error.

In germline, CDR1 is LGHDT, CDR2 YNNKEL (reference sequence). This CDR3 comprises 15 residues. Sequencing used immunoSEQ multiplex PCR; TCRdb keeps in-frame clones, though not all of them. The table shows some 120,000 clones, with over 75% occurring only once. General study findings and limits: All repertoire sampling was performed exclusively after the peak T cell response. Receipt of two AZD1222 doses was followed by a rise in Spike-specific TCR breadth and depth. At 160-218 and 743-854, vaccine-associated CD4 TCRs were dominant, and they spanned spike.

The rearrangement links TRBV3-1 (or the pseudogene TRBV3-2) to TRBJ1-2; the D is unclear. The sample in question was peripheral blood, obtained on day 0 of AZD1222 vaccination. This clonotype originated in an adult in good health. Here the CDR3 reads CASSQGQAVDNGYTF. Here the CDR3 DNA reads TGTGCCAGCAGTCAAGGTCAAGCGGTAGATAATGGCTACACCTTC.